The table lists the clone carrying this TCR beta chain with a count of one. The source of the sample is a study of blood T cell repertoires in COVID-19. As for the study in general: Acute and convalescent COVID-19 samples came from the United States, Italy and Spain.

Using immunoSEQ multiplex PCR, the repertoire was profiled, and TCRdb retains in-frame clones only, with some absent. The sample contains about 160,000 clones, over 75% of which appear only once. This CDR3 contains 15 residues. Germline assignment: CDR1 PRHDT and CDR2 FYEKMQ (reference sequence). The V and J ends lost 5 bases and 4 bases, in that order; junction bases with no gene match: 5. The chain has TRBV13 and TRBJ2-5, with 12 bases matching TRBD1. Sequenced: peripheral blood. The receptor comes from a human donor in a cohort sampled during active COVID-19. The CDR3 protein is CASSAAGQGAETQYF. The CDR3, as DNA: TGTGCCAGCAGCGCGGCGGGACAGGGGGCAGAGACCCAGTACTTC.